This T cell receptor beta chain originates from a study of cytomegalovirus exposure and HLA in healthy donors. This clone was found a few times. The PCR used 60 Vbeta and 13 Jbeta primers. Authors' methods: A follow-up analysis tallied about 80 million unique TCR beta chains, roughly 10 million shared. The table came from immunoSEQ multiplex PCR; TCRdb's copy has only in-frame clones and leaves some out. D and trimming were read from the DNA, whereas the V and J calls and clone size are those reported in that table. Of approximately 150,000 clones in the sample, approximately 9% were seen once. This CDR3 comprises 14 residues. V was clipped by 2 bases and J by 1 base, with 9 bases between them. Germline values: CDR1 SGHDN, CDR2 FVKESK.

The sequenced sample was PBMCs. The TCR sequence derives from a male donor in good health and CMV-seronegative. J is TRBJ2-7 and V is TRBV14; D is unresolved. CDR3 in amino acids: CASSQWPRSYEQYF. The CDR3 nucleotides read TGTGCCAGCAGCCAATGGCCTCGATCCTACGAGCAGTACTTC.